These 3 T cell receptor beta chains originate from one sample sequenced in a study of shared clonotypes between healthy human individuals (dated by TCRdb to 2020 to 2022). For the CD8 naive samples, CD45RO-negative cells were positively selected for CCR7, yielding a CD45RA+CCR7+ population from which TemRA cells were excluded. The library was prepared using the immunoSEQ multiplex PCR assay. This immuneACCESS table, as held by TCRdb, lists in-frame sequences with V and J called but not all clones. Of the missing ones, under half trace to an unresolved V gene in checked studies; the others have no known cause. The sample yields about 580,000 clones; roughly 98% were counted once. 0.25% to 0.35% of the sample is taken by the ten largest. What was sequenced was naive CD8+ T cells sorted from blood. What this sample's cell subset or site label stands for: CD45RA+CCR7+. These receptors all come from a man under 40 in good health.

The J gene is TRBJ2-7, the V gene TRBV5-1; 10 nucleotides agree with TRBD2. Germline V lookup: CDR1 SGHRS, CDR2 YFSETQ. Germline trimming cut 1 base from V and 4 bases from J; bases unmatched to any gene: 5. This CDR3 contains 15 residues. DNA for the CDR3: TGCGCCAGCAGCTTGAAAGGACTAGCGGAATACGAGCAGTACTTC. Translated, it gives CASSLKGLAEYEQYF.

This chain joins TRBV7-9 and TRBJ2-1; D not certain. Trimming cost V 1 base and J 12 bases, with 10 bases left between them. Looked up from germline, CDR1 is SEHNR and CDR2 is FQNEAQ (reference sequence). The CDR3 length is 12 residues. The DNA for the CDR3 is TGTGCCAGCAGCTTAGGGACGACGGGGCAGTTCTTC. It translates to CASSLGTTGQFF.

The chain combines TRBV5-5 with TRBJ2-1; TRBD2 matches 10 bases. The CDR3 extends over 17 amino acids. Trimming took 4 bases from V and 0 from J; bases not matched to a gene: 7. Germline CDR1 reads SGHKS; CDR2 reads YYEKEE (reference sequence). The DNA of the CDR3 is TGTGCCAGCAGCCTCACCGGGACTAGCGACTCCTACAATGAGCAGTTCTTC. Encoded protein: CASSLTGTSDSYNEQFF.